This entry lists 20 T cell receptor beta chains sequenced from one sample in a study of cytomegalovirus exposure and HLA in healthy donors. Only in-frame clones appear in the TCRdb table, and some are missing; sequencing was by immunoSEQ multiplex PCR. This table holds 100,000 to 150,000 clones, 89% found once. The sequenced sample consisted of PBMCs. These receptors all come from a woman younger than 30 in good health and CMV-seronegative.

The chain recombines TRBV19 with TRBJ2-5, with D unclear. V lost 1 base to trimming and J lost 5 bases, with 8 bases between them. Germline CDR1 LNHDA, CDR2 SQIVND (reference sequence). This CDR3 has 13 residues. CDR3 protein: CASSIAYRETQYF. The CDR3 nucleotides read TGTGCCAGTAGTATAGCCTACCGGGAGACCCAGTACTTC.

The rearrangement joins TRBV7-8 to TRBJ2-5; no clear D gene. The germline V and J ends were trimmed by 5 bases and 9 bases, with 13 bases remaining between them. CDR1 and CDR2 (germline): SGHVS, FQNEAQ. The CDR3 has 12 amino acids. The CDR3 DNA is TGTGCCAGCAGCCCCTCAGGCCTGGCCCAGTACTTC. This encodes CASSPSGLAQYF. The whole variable domain, filled in from reference TRBV7-8 and TRBJ2-5, reads GAGVSQSPRYKVAKRGQDVALRCDPISGHVSLFWYQQALGQGPEFLTYFQNEAQLDKSGLPSDRFFAERPEGSVSTLKIQRTQQEDSAVYLCASSPSGLAQYFGPGTRLLVL.

This clone came up once. The rearrangement uses TRBV7-3 and TRBJ2-3; D is unresolved. Trimming removed 0 bases from V and 2 bases from J, with 6 bases in between. Germline loops: CDR1 SGHTA, CDR2 FQGTGA. The CDR3 is made up of 14 amino acids. CDR3 in amino acids: CASSLTQATDTQYF. In nucleotides, the CDR3 is TGTGCCAGCAGCTTAACCCAAGCCACAGATACGCAGTATTTT. Full variable domain (remainder filled in from reference TRBV7-3 and TRBJ2-3): GAGVSQTPSNKVTEKGKYVELRCDPISGHTALYWYRQSLGQGPEFLIYFQGTGAADDSGLPNDRFFAVRPEGSVSTLKIQRTERGDSAVYLCASSLTQATDTQYFGPGTRLTVL.

The rearrangement joins TRBV2 to TRBJ1-1; D perhaps matches TRBD1 (6 bases). The CDR3 is made up of 15 amino acids. The V and J ends lost 0 bases and 4 bases respectively, with 12 bases between them. From germline, CDR1 is SNHLY and CDR2 FYNNEI. The CDR3, as DNA: TGTGCCAGCAGTGAAGCCGGTCAGGGGAGCACTGAAGCTTTCTTT. This encodes CASSEAGQGSTEAFF.

V gene TRBV29-1 combines with J gene TRBJ1-1, with TRBD1 as a possible D gene (6 bases). Trimming shortened V by 5 bases and J by 2 bases, and 9 bases separated the two germline ends. Germline V gives CDR1 SQVTM, CDR2 ANQGSEA. CDR3 size: 12 residues. CDR3 in DNA: TGCAGCGTTCTCAGGGGCAACACTGAAGCTTTCTTT. Residues: CSVLRGNTEAFF.

The J gene is TRBJ2-5, the V gene TRBV4-1, with D unclear. Germline V gives CDR1 MGHRA, CDR2 YSYEKL. The CDR3 sequence is 13 residues long. With 1 base removed from V and 7 bases from J, the gap between germline ends came to 10 bases. CDR3 region: CASSQVVFGTQYF. The CDR3 DNA is TGCGCCAGCAGCCAAGTTGTGTTCGGGACCCAGTACTTC.

The chain has TRBV11-2 and TRBJ1-2, with D unclear. With 5 bases removed from V and 8 bases from J, the gap between germline ends came to 12 bases. Germline CDR1 and CDR2: SGHAT and FQNNGV. The CDR3 extends over 12 amino acids. CDR3 residues: CASSLGREGYTF. The CDR3 region has the DNA TGTGCCAGCAGCCTCGGGCGGGAGGGCTACACCTTC.

The chain uses TRBV19 and TRBJ1-5; perhaps TRBD1 as D (6 bases). The germline V gene has CDR1 LNHDA and CDR2 SQIVND (reference sequence). There are 17 residues in the CDR3. The ends were cut back, 0 bases at V and 6 bases at J, with 18 bases in the middle. The CDR3, as DNA: TGTGCCAGTAGTATAGATCTTATCACAGGGAGGGGTCAGCCCCAGCATTTT. It yields the protein CASSIDLITGRGQPQHF.

This chain connects TRBV15 to TRBJ1-5; no clear D. V gave up 1 base and J gave up 0 bases, with 16 bases separating them. The CDR3 is 18 residues long. Germline-derived CDR1 and CDR2 are LNHNV and YYDKDF (reference sequence). In nucleotides, the CDR3 is TGTGCCACCAGCAGAGCCCGGACTGATGTTTATAGCAATCAGCCCCAGCATTTT. It translates to CATSRARTDVYSNQPQHF. The whole variable domain, remainder taken from reference TRBV15 and TRBJ1-5, is DAMVIQNPRYQVTQFGKPVTLSCSQTLNHNVMYWYQQKSSQAPKLLFHYYDKDFNNEADTPDNFQSRRPNTSFCFLDIRSPGLGDTAMYLCATSRARTDVYSNQPQHFGDGTRLSIL.

V and J are TRBV7-2 and TRBJ1-4; TRBD1 is a possible D gene (5 bases). The CDR3 is 14 amino acids. Germline CDR1 SGHTA, CDR2 FQGNSA. V lost 2 bases to trimming and J lost 8 bases, with 12 bases between them. The CDR3 DNA sequence: TGTGCCAGCAGCTTATCCAGGGTAGAGGAAAAACTGTTTTTT. Amino acid sequence: CASSLSRVEEKLFF.

The chain links TRBV7-9 to TRBJ2-7; D perhaps matches TRBD1 (6 bases). The V gene's germline CDR1 is SEHNR and CDR2 FQNEAQ (reference sequence). V gave up 6 bases and J gave up 0 bases, with 18 bases separating them. The CDR3 covers 16 residues. CDR3 nucleotides: TGTGCCAGCAGTTCCCCGGGACACGGAAGCTCCTACGAGCAGTACTTC. Encoded protein: CASSSPGHGSSYEQYF.

V usage is TRBV10-3 and J usage is TRBJ2-2, with 11 bases lining up with TRBD2. The germline V gene encodes CDR1 ENHRY and CDR2 SYGVKD. Trimming took 4 bases from V and 1 from J; bases not matched to a gene: 2. The CDR3 has 16 amino acids. In DNA, the CDR3 is TGTGCCATCAGTGTACTAGCGGGGGAGAACACCGGGGAGCTGTTTTTT. This translates into CAISVLAGENTGELFF.

The J gene is TRBJ1-6, the V gene TRBV5-4; D gene unclear. This CDR3 spans 15 amino acids. V gave up 4 bases and J gave up 8 bases, with 16 bases separating them. Germline-derived CDR1 and CDR2 are SGHNT and YYREEE (reference sequence). The CDR3 reads CASSPRSTTDSPLHF. For the CDR3, the DNA is TGTGCCAGCAGCCCCAGGTCCACGACCGATTCACCCCTCCACTTT.

This chain links TRBV7-9 with TRBJ2-1, with 13 nucleotides matching TRBD2. V shed 4 bases, J shed 8 bases, and the junction held 8 bases outside the gene matches. The CDR3 runs 16 residues. Germline V gives CDR1 SEHNR, CDR2 FQNEAQ (reference sequence). The CDR3 DNA follows: TGTGCCAGCAGCTCCACTAGCGGGGGGGCCGTGTATGAGCAGTTCTTC. This codes for CASSSTSGGAVYEQFF. Combining the CDR3 with reference TRBV7-9 and TRBJ2-1 gives the whole variable domain DTGVSQNPRHKITKRGQNVTFRCDPISEHNRLYWYRQTLGQGPEFLTYFQNEAQLEKSRLLSDRFSAERPKGSFSTLEIQRTEQGDSAMYLCASSSTSGGAVYEQFFGPGTRLTVL.

This chain connects TRBV6-6 to TRBJ1-4; D is undetermined. V lost 5 bases and J 5 bases, leaving 15 bases between the germline ends. This CDR3 has 15 amino acids. The V gene's germline CDR1 is MNHNY and CDR2 SVGAGI (reference sequence). The CDR3 spells CASSPPGLRNEKLFF. CDR3 DNA sequence: TGTGCCAGCAGTCCACCGGGTCTCCGAAATGAAAAACTGTTTTTT.

The chain joins TRBV29-1 to TRBJ1-2; D is ambiguous. The CDR3 is made up of 12 amino acids. The ends were cut back, 6 bases at V and 7 bases at J, with 15 bases in the middle. Germline CDR1 and CDR2: SQVTM and ANQGSEA. CDR3 bases: TGCAGCGTCTCCGAGCCGGGTGCTGGCTACACCTTC. This translates into CSVSEPGAGYTF.

V is TRBV6-4 and J is TRBJ1-5; no definite D call. Trimming shortened V by 0 bases and J by 7 bases, and 10 bases separated the two germline ends. Looked up from germline, CDR1 is MRHNA and CDR2 is SNTAGT. CDR3 length: 14 amino acids. The chain's CDR3 is CASSDSLGGQPQHF. The CDR3 coding sequence is TGTGCCAGCAGTGACTCTTTGGGAGGGCAGCCCCAGCATTTT.

The J gene is TRBJ1-2, the V gene TRBV4-1, with 9 bases identical to TRBD1. The CDR3 sequence is 18 residues long. Unmatched junction bases numbered 11, after V lost 0 bases and J lost 3 bases. Germline values: CDR1 MGHRA, CDR2 YSYEKL. CDR3 nucleotides: TGCGCCAGCAGCCAAGAGTGGGACAGGGCCAGAGAGGACTATGGCTACACCTTC. It yields the protein CASSQEWDRAREDYGYTF.

This clone was recorded a few times. Written as DNA, the CDR3 is TGTGCCAGCAGCCCGAGTCGGGGCACTGAAGCTTTCTTT. Translating gives CASSPSRGTEAFF. This sequence joins TRBV7-3 and TRBJ1-1; D call uncertain. Trimming shortened V by 5 bases and J by 4 bases, and 11 bases separated the two germline ends. The CDR3 spans 13 residues. Per germline, CDR1 SGHTA and CDR2 FQGTGA.

The J gene is TRBJ1-4, the V gene TRBV4-1; TRBD1 is a possible D gene (5 bases). CDR3 size: 14 residues. Per the germline V gene, CDR1 is MGHRA and CDR2 is YSYEKL. The V and J ends lost 4 bases and 0 bases respectively, with 6 bases between them. CDR3 loop: CASSPGSTNEKLFF. CDR3 in DNA: TGCGCCAGCAGCCCAGGGTCAACTAATGAAAAACTGTTTTTT.